This TCR beta chain was identified during a study of STAT3 mutations in large granular lymphocyte leukemia. Looking at the study overall: Among longitudinally sequenced T-LGLL patients, roughly half had canonical activating STAT3 mutations detected.

The germline gives CDR1 MGHRA, CDR2 YSYEKL. The CDR3 length equals 14 residues, ends included. Study-level findings and limits: Some patients had dominant TCR clones larger than their STAT3 mutant burden. TCR clonotype switching after therapy occurred in about 35% of the 18 patients. Samples missed the first appearance of the clone. Every T-cell large granular lymphocyte leukemia patient had at least one immunodominant TCR beta clonotype.

About this clone: Antigen unknown. As the CDR3 is not closed by the conserved phenylalanine or tryptophan, this likely results from a read error. No DNA is shown, since the ends of the CDR3 on it are uncertain; the CDR3 is the one TCRdb lists.

The table came from immunoSEQ multiplex PCR; TCRdb's copy has only in-frame clones and leaves some out. Its table records roughly 2,500 clones. The chain has TRBV4-1 and TRBJ2-1; the table's D call TRBD1 went unverified against the DNA. This clonotype was obtained from a human donor with T large granular lymphocyte leukemia. The donor label of this sample is uncertain. Some clones in this sample may be carry-over from other donors' samples. Material for sequencing was PBMCs. This CDR3 is CASSQVDGRGSYNE.